This T cell receptor (beta chain) was profiled in a study of T cell repertoires in cytomegalovirus infection. About the study: HLA-B-restricted CMV epitopes that are well studied were used alongside recently identified HLA-C-restricted ones. Indicated by public TCR beta signatures were CMV infection and matching HLA type.

This clonotype was counted between two and nine times. Its specificity is unknown. The study's findings and limits: HLA-C-restricted CMV-specific TCR beta clonotypes prevailed in the ex vivo response. The study identified carriers of CMV plus the relevant HLA from cumulative public TCR beta family frequency.

The J segment lost 5 bases and the V segment lost 5 bases, leaving 11 bases of the junction unmatched. The V gene's germline CDR1 is SGHTA and CDR2 FQGNSA. This CDR3 contains 15 residues. One entry per CDR3 protein results from TCRdb running MiXCR on the reads. The sample carries about a million distinct CDR3 sequences, approximately 33% recorded once. Sequences were derived from cultured CD8+ T cells from PBMCs, sampled from culture after CMV antigen stimulation. The TCR sequence derives from a human donor in good health (CMV status not recorded). Some clones in this sample may be carry-over from other donors' samples. The chain has TRBV7-2 and TRBJ1-2; TRBD1 agrees at 7 bases. CDR3 nucleotide sequence: TGTGCCAGCAGCACAGGGGTGACAGGGTGGTATGGCTACACCTTC. Protein: CASSTGVTGWYGYTF.